Listed here are 28 T cell receptor beta chains from one sample, sequenced in a study of shared clonotypes between healthy human individuals. Assay used: immunoSEQ multiplex PCR; TCRdb lists only in-frame clones, some missing. The sample has almost 750,000 clones, roughly 72% seen once. The sample taken for sequencing was memory CD4+ T cells sorted from blood. Subset here: CD45RA-negative fraction. Receptors were obtained from a woman in her 30s in good health.

The chain joins TRBV7-3 to TRBJ2-5, with D possibly matching TRBD1 (6 bases). Per the germline V gene, CDR1 is SGHTA and CDR2 is FQGTGA. The length of the CDR3 is 13 residues. V lost 8 bases and J lost 2, with 12 bases in between. The CDR3 DNA is TGTGCCAGCGGCAGGGGCAAACAAGAGACCCAGTACTTC. It encodes CASGRGKQETQYF.

J is TRBJ2-1 and V is TRBV18; 10 bases align to TRBD2. V lost 5 bases, J lost 4 bases, and 8 bases stayed unmatched. Germline V gene sequence: CDR1 KGHSH, CDR2 LQKENI. The CDR3 runs to 16 residues. CDR3 bases: TGTGCCAGCTCAGGACCGGGACTAGCGACATACAATGAGCAGTTCTTC. This translates into CASSGPGLATYNEQFF.

The chain is built from TRBV5-1 and TRBJ2-1; 16 bases align to TRBD2. CDR1 SGHRS and CDR2 YFSETQ come from the germline V gene. This CDR3 has 17 residues. The V and J ends lost 2 bases and 7 bases, in that order; junction bases with no gene match: 6. CDR3 residues: CASSLPGLAGGPNEQFF. The CDR3 DNA sequence: TGCGCCAGCAGCTTACCGGGACTAGCGGGAGGGCCGAATGAGCAGTTCTTC.

This clone was counted only a few times. This chain links TRBV28 with TRBJ1-2; D gene ambiguous. CDR1 and CDR2 (germline): MDHEN, SYDVKM. Trimming pared 4 bases from V and 1 base from J, leaving 10 bases between. The CDR3 extends over 14 amino acids. CDR3 region: CASSSPGRNYGYTF. The CDR3 DNA is TGTGCCAGCAGTTCCCCAGGCCGTAACTATGGCTACACCTTC.

Of note for this clone: The sample carries other DNA sequences with the same CDR3. This chain joins TRBV6-5 and TRBJ1-2; D remains unclear. The CDR3 sequence is 13 residues long. V gave up 5 bases and J gave up 1 base, with 8 bases separating them. Germline CDR1 is MNHEY and CDR2 is SVGAGI. CDR3 region: CASSLDVNYGYTF. CDR3 in DNA: TGTGCCAGCAGTCTTGATGTTAACTATGGCTACACCTTC.

This sequence joins TRBV7-9 and TRBJ2-3; D is ambiguous. V was pared by 6 bases and J by 6 bases, with 10 bases between. In germline, CDR1 is SEHNR, CDR2 FQNEAQ (reference sequence). The CDR3 is 12 amino acids. CDR3 sequence reads: CASRVESDTQYF. In nucleotides, the CDR3 is TGTGCCAGCAGAGTAGAGTCCGATACGCAGTATTTT. Based on the CDR3 plus reference TRBV7-9 and TRBJ2-3, the full variable domain is DTGVSQNPRHKITKRGQNVTFRCDPISEHNRLYWYRQTLGQGPEFLTYFQNEAQLEKSRLLSDRFSAERPKGSFSTLEIQRTEQGDSAMYLCASRVESDTQYFGPGTRLTVL.

This chain joins TRBV19 and TRBJ2-2; 8 nucleotides align to TRBD1. Germline CDR1 and CDR2: LNHDA and SQIVND (reference sequence). J gave up 6 bases and V 1 base, and 13 bases lay outside the gene matches. The CDR3 has 18 amino acids. The CDR3 DNA follows: TGTGCCAGTAGTATAGGGTCATCGACAGGGGAAATTCCCGGGGAGCTGTTTTTT. Its translation is CASSIGSSTGEIPGELFF.

A note on this clone: A far larger clone is just one base off, so this is likely a read error. This sample also contains other DNA sequences that code for the same CDR3. The J gene is TRBJ2-7, the V gene TRBV2, with 7 nucleotides matching TRBD1. From germline, CDR1 is SNHLY and CDR2 FYNNEI. This CDR3 is 12 amino acids long. Losses at the gene ends were 2 bases for V and 6 bases for J; bases not matched to a gene: 1. DNA for the CDR3: TGTGCCAGCAGTGAACAGGGGGTCGAGCAGTACTTC. Translating gives CASSEQGVEQYF.

In this sample, this clone turned up a few times. The chain is built from TRBV1 and TRBJ2-1; the listed D gene, TRBD2, was not tested against the DNA. TRBV1 is classified as a pseudogene. The CDR3 has 16 amino acids. CDR3 sequence reads: CTSSQPTSGSYNEQFF. The CDR3 DNA reads TGCACCAGCAGCCAACCGACTAGCGGCTCCTACAATGAGCAGTTCTTC.

The chain is built from TRBV15 and TRBJ2-6, with D hard to call. This CDR3 spans 13 amino acids. V was trimmed by 6 bases and J by 0 bases, leaving 3 bases between them. The germline CDR1 and CDR2 sequences are LNHNV and YYDKDF (reference sequence). The CDR3 coding sequence is TGTGCCACCAGAAACTCTGGGGCCAACGTCCTGACTTTC. Translated: CATRNSGANVLTF.

This sequence joins TRBV27 and TRBJ1-4; D is possibly TRBD1 (5 bases). The V and J ends lost 5 bases and 3 bases respectively, with 10 bases between them. The CDR3 is 14 residues long. Germline CDR1 is MNHEY and CDR2 is SMNVEV (reference sequence). CDR3 sequence: CASSDSWANEKLFF. CDR3 nucleotide sequence: TGTGCCAGCAGTGACAGTTGGGCTAATGAAAAACTGTTTTTT.

The chain combines TRBV28 with TRBJ1-2, with 12 bases lining up with TRBD1. The CDR3 has 16 residues. The V gene's germline CDR1 is MDHEN and CDR2 SYDVKM. V lost 2 bases and J lost 8; bases outside the gene matches: 9. The CDR3 region has the DNA TGTGCCAGCAGTTTACGTTTGGGACAGGGGGCGTGGGGCTACACCTTC. Its protein is CASSLRLGQGAWGYTF.

CDR3 region: CASSFQGPPGTGELFF. In DNA form, the CDR3 reads TGCGCCAGCAGCTTCCAGGGCCCCCCGGGCACCGGGGAGCTGTTTTTT. V gene TRBV5-1 combines with J gene TRBJ2-2; a weak D match, TRBD1 (5 bases). The CDR3 is 16 residues long. Germline lookup yields CDR1 SGHRS and CDR2 YFSETQ. The V end lost 2 bases, the J end lost 4 bases, and 15 bases lay between the germline ends.

The CDR3 is CASSSGSLGYNEQFF. CDR3 sequence (DNA): TGTGCCAGCAGCTCGGGGTCCTTAGGCTACAATGAGCAGTTCTTC. The chain couples TRBV7-2 to TRBJ2-1; D is possibly TRBD2 (5 bases). With 4 bases removed from V and 3 bases from J, the gap between germline ends came to 13 bases. Germline V lookup: CDR1 SGHTA, CDR2 FQGNSA. This CDR3 has 15 amino acids. Drawing the rest from reference TRBV7-2 and TRBJ2-1, the complete variable domain is GAGVSQSPSNKVTEKGKDVELRCDPISGHTALYWYRQSLGQGLEFLIYFQGNSAPDKSGLPSDRFSAERTGGSVSTLTIQRTQQEDSAVYLCASSSGSLGYNEQFFGPGTRLTVL.

The V gene is TRBV4-1, the J gene TRBJ2-7, with 10 positions matching TRBD2. The trim removed 4 bases at V and 1 base at J, leaving 7 bases unmatched. Germline CDR1 MGHRA, CDR2 YSYEKL. The CDR3 loop spans 16 amino acids. In DNA, the CDR3 is TGCGCCAGCAGCCCGACCGGGACTAGCGCTTCCTACGAGCAGTACTTC. As protein: CASSPTGTSASYEQYF.

The CDR3 sequence: CASSLGGSENTEAFF. The CDR3 nucleotides are TGCGCCAGCAGCTTGGGTGGGAGTGAGAACACTGAAGCTTTCTTT. This rearrangement joins TRBV5-1 to TRBJ1-1; D uncertain. V gave up 0 bases and J gave up 1 base, with 10 bases separating them. Germline CDR1 is SGHRS and CDR2 is YFSETQ. This CDR3 is built from 15 residues.

The V call is TRBV6-5, the J call TRBJ2-1, with 9 bases that match TRBD2. The V gene's germline CDR1 is MNHEY and CDR2 SVGAGI. The trim removed 10 bases at V and 9 bases at J, leaving 10 bases unmatched. The CDR3 has 13 amino acids. CDR3 coding DNA: TGTGCCACCGGGCGGGAGGGAGAGGGTGAGCAGTTCTTC. The encoded protein is CATGREGEGEQFF.

This clone was seen once. The rearrangement joins TRBV28 to TRBJ2-5, with 8 positions matching TRBD1. Unmatched junction bases numbered 8, after V lost 4 bases and J lost 1 base. The CDR3 runs 16 residues. Germline V CDR1 and CDR2: MDHEN, SYDVKM. The CDR3 protein is CASSSPGQDIQETQYF. The CDR3 nucleotides are TGTGCCAGCAGTTCTCCGGGACAGGACATCCAAGAGACCCAGTACTTC.

This clone occurred a few times. The J gene is TRBJ2-7, the V gene TRBV19, with D perhaps TRBD2 (5 bases). V was trimmed by 3 bases and J by 2 bases, leaving 14 bases between them. The CDR3 totals 15 residues. Germline lookup yields CDR1 LNHDA and CDR2 SQIVND (reference sequence). CDR3 nucleotide sequence: TGTGCCAGTAGTATTACGGCGGGTTACACCTACGAGCAGTACTTC. Translating gives CASSITAGYTYEQYF.

J is TRBJ1-2 and V is TRBV30; D might be TRBD1 (6 bases). The CDR3 spans 15 residues. The V end lost 4 bases, the J end lost 4 bases, and 19 bases lay between the germline ends. Germline CDR1 and CDR2: GTSNPN and SVGIG (reference sequence). The CDR3 sequence: CAWMVDSTSFYGYTF. As DNA, the CDR3 is TGTGCCTGGATGGTGGACAGTACTTCCTTCTATGGCTACACCTTC.

V and J are TRBV28 and TRBJ1-2; a possible D gene is TRBD1 (5 bases). V lost 8 bases to trimming and J lost 0 bases, with 19 bases between them. In germline, CDR1 is MDHEN, CDR2 SYDVKM. This CDR3 region has 16 residues. The CDR3 sequence is CASRGGTVSPNYGYTF. The CDR3 region has the DNA TGTGCCAGCCGTGGGGGGACCGTGTCGCCTAACTATGGCTACACCTTC.

This clone was seen repeatedly, ten times or more. J is TRBJ1-2 and V is TRBV5-6; D uncertain. The CDR3 has 14 amino acids. V lost 7 bases and J lost 6, with 19 bases in between. Germline V gene data show CDR1 as SGHDT and CDR2 as YYEEEE. This CDR3 is CASSRGSGVDGYTF. CDR3 DNA sequence: TGTGCCAGCTCTCGGGGTTCGGGAGTGGATGGCTACACCTTC.

In its sample, this clone was seen a few times. The sample has other DNA sequences that encode this CDR3 too. DNA for the CDR3: TGCAGCGTTAGGTCAGGGGGAGATACGCAGTATTTT. Its translation is CSVRSGGDTQYF. The V gene is TRBV29-1, the J gene TRBJ2-3; 7 bases map to TRBD1. V was pared by 5 bases and J by 5 bases, with 4 bases of the junction left unmatched. The germline gives CDR1 SQVTM, CDR2 ANQGSEA. This CDR3 has 12 residues.

This clone was observed a few times. V usage is TRBV7-6 and J usage is TRBJ2-7, with a tentative D call TRBD2 (5 bases). V was pared by 1 base and J by 3 bases, with 10 bases between. Per the germline V gene, CDR1 is SGHVS and CDR2 is FNYEAQ. This CDR3 is 14 amino acids long. The CDR3: CASSLVGEGYEQYF. As DNA, the CDR3 is TGTGCCAGCAGCTTAGTTGGTGAGGGCTACGAGCAGTACTTC.

The CDR3 bases are TGTGCCCGCCCCCGGGGGAGGTTCTATGGCTACACCTTC. It yields the protein CARPRGRFYGYTF. The chain couples TRBV6-9 to TRBJ1-2, with D perhaps matching TRBD1 (5 bases). Germline lookup yields CDR1 MNHGY and CDR2 SVAAGI. V lost 11 bases and J lost 4, with 17 bases in between. The length of the CDR3 is 13 residues.

This chain connects TRBV4-1 to TRBJ1-2; D remains unclear. V was pared by 1 base and J by 7 bases, with 16 bases between. Germline CDR1 MGHRA, CDR2 YSYEKL. CDR3 size: 15 residues. CDR3 coding DNA: TGCGCCAGCAGCCAAGGGGCCCGGTCTAAGGGTGGCTACACCTTC. It translates to CASSQGARSKGGYTF.

This chain uses TRBV27 with TRBJ1-5, with D hard to call. Trimming removed 5 bases from V and 9 bases from J, with 11 bases in between. This CDR3 is built from 12 residues. CDR1 is MNHEY and CDR2 is SMNVEV in the germline V gene (reference sequence). The CDR3 DNA sequence: TGTGCCAGCAGTCCTCTCCGTGGGCCCCAGCATTTT. Its protein product is CASSPLRGPQHF.

Concerning this clone: This may come from a read error, since a much larger clone is one base off. The same CDR3 arises from other DNA sequences in this sample as well. V is TRBV5-1 and J is TRBJ2-1; D perhaps matches TRBD2 (6 bases). Germline V CDR1 and CDR2: SGHRS, YFSETQ. The CDR3 is 15 residues long. Trimming stripped 1 base from V and 1 base from J, with 9 bases between. This chain's CDR3 is CASSLSSASYNEQFF. The CDR3 bases are TGCGCCAGCAGCTTGTCTAGCGCGTCCTACAATGAGCAGTTCTTC.